This entry describes one T cell receptor beta chain. In each case, RNA was isolated and then reverse transcribed into cDNA as the sequencing template. Libraries were prepared by immunoSEQ multiplex PCR; TCRdb keeps only in-frame clonotypes and omits some of them. The table shows 190,000 or so clones, with 60% to 70% occurring only once. The data were obtained in a study of CD8+ T cells in alopecia areata. Study at large: A regimen of oral tofacitinib, 5 to 10 mg twice daily, was given to treated patients.

With 0 bases removed from V and 4 bases from J, the gap between germline ends came to 12 bases. The germline gives CDR1 GTSNPN, CDR2 SVGIG (reference sequence). This CDR3 contains 14 residues. Treatment specified: oral pan-JAK inhibitor, 5-10 mg twice daily. Peripheral blood, together with lesional scalp punch biopsies, was collected from alopecia areata patients. The source is a human donor with alopecia areata. The source was CD4+ T cells sorted from blood, collected at week 4, from a patient treated with tofacitinib. This chain connects TRBV30 to TRBJ1-2, with D possibly TRBD1 on 6 matching bases. The chain's CDR3 is CAWSVLGGAYGYTF. The DNA of the CDR3 is TGTGCCTGGAGTGTACTGGGGGGCGCCTATGGCTACACCTTC.